The entry below gives a single TCR beta chain sequence along with its context. Its target antigen remains unknown. No base-level quality is on record; no much larger clone is a single base apart. Taken from the germline V gene (reference sequence), the CDR1 and CDR2 loops are LNHDA and SQIVND. The CDR3 measures 13 amino acids from cysteine to phenylalanine. This entry keeps only the CDR3 DNA: 39 bases, framed from base 1. V sheds 3 bases and J sheds 10 bases, leaving 10 bases between their ends. Expansion of CD8+CD57+ cells had been shown by flow cytometry in the patients chosen for sequencing. Every patient had a diagnosis of severe acquired aplastic anemia based on International Study of Aplastic Anemia and Agranulocytosis and Camitta criteria. No therapy had been received by the patients at the time of blood sampling. In this study, sorted CD4+ and CD8+ T cells from the blood of healthy subjects and of severe aplastic anemia patients had their TCR repertoires deep-sequenced. Patients were enrolled under clinicaltrials.gov protocols 00001620, 01623167, 00001397, 00071045, 00081523 and 00961064 in the USA. Ficoll-Paque density gradient centrifugation was used to isolate peripheral blood mononuclear cells. Before DNA extraction, CD4+ and CD8+ T cells were sorted with FACS or magnetic beads.

The data derive from a study of CD8+CD57+ T cells in acquired aplastic anemia (dated by TCRdb to 2016 to 2018). For the study in its entirety: On average, sorted CD4+ and CD8+ cells yielded approximately 3 ug of extracted DNA, with a range of about 0.17 to 27.4 ug. CD8+CD57+ expansion was defined as a frequency above the mean frequency observed in healthy subjects. The study at large found these results: Although twenty-nine CD8+ CDR3 sequences were shared by patients and controls, these sequences appeared highly expressed in patients and within the immunodominant clones of patients. No significant difference in CD8+ Simpson's diversity was found between patients and healthy controls (P=0.060).

Profiling of TCR beta VDJ combinations and CDR3 sequences used genomic DNA as the template. TCR repertoire sequencing was run on an Illumina HiSeq 2000. The study's processing was this. TRBV/TRBJ rearrangement plots, CDR3 size and DJ length profiles, and Simpson's diversity index were used to evaluate the repertoires. The most abundant DNA sequence in the deep sequencing data was taken as the immunodominant clone. CDR3 amino acid sequences were screened for sharing across subjects and compared with published repertoires and the VDJdb database. The raw public data were reprocessed by TCRdb itself: fastp quality trimming at Q25, MiXCR clonotype calling, in-frame beta chains only. Rows are combined by CDR3 protein, so each entry shows the most common genes and DNA. TCRdb, rather than the study authors, made the V and J calls. The sample records 100,000 to 150,000 distinct CDR3 sequences, about 60% of which are singletons. The top ten clones comprise roughly 30% of the sample.

The rearrangement joined TRBV19 to TRBJ1-6, and possibly TRBD1, on 5 matching bases. This sequence was found in a human donor with aplastic anemia. The specimen sequenced was sorted CD4+, CD8+, or CD8+CD57+ T cells (not recorded which) from PBMCs. The CDR3 is CASSIRGNSPLHF. The DNA sequence is given as TGTGCCAGTAGTATTAGGGGAAACTCACCCCTCCACTTT.